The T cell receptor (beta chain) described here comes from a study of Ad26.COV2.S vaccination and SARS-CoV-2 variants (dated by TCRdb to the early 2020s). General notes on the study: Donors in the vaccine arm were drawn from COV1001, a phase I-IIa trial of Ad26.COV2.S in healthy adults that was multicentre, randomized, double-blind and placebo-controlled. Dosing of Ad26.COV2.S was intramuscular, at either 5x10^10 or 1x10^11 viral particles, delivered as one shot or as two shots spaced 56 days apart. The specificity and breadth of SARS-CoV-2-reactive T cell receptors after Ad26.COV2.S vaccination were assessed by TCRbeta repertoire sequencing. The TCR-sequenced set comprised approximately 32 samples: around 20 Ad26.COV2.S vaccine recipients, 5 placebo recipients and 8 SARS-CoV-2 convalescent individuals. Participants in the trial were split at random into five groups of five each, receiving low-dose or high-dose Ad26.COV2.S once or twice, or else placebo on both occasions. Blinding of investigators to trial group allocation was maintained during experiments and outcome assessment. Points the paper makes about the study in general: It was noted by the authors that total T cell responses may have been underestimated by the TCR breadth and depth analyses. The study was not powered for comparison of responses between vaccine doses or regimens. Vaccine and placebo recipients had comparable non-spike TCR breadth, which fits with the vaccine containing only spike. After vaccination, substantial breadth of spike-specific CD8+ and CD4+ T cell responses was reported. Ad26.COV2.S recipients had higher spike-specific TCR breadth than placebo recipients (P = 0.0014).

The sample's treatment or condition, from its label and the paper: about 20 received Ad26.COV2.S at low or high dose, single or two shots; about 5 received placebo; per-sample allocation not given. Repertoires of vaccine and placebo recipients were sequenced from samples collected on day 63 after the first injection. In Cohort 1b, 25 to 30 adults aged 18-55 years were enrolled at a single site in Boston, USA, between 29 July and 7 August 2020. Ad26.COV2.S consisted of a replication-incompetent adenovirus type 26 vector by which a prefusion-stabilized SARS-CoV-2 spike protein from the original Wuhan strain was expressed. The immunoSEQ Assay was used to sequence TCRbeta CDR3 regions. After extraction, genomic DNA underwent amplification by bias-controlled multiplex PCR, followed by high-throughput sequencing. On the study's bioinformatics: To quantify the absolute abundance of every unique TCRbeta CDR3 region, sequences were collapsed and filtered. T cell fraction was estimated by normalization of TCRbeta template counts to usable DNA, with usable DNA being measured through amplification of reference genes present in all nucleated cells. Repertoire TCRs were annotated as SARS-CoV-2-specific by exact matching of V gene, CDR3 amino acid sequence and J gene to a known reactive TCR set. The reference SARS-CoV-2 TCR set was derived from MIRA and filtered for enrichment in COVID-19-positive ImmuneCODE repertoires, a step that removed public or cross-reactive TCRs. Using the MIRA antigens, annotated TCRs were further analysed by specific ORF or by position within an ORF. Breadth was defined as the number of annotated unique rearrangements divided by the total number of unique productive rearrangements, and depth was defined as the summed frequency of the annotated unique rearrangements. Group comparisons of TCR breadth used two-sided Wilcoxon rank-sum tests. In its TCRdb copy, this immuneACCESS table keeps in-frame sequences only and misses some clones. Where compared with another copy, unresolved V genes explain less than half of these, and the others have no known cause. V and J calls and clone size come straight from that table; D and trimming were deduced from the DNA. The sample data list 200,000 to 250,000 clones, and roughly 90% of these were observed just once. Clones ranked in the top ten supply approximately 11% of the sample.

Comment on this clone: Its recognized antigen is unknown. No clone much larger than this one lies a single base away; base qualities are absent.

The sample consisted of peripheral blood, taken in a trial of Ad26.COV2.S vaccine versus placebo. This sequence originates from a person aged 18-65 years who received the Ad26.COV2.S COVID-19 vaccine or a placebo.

This receptor carries the CDR3 CASSVSDRGEKLFF. The sequence in DNA is TGTGCCAGCAGCGTATCCGACAGGGGGGAAAAACTGTTTTTT. The sequence is built from TRBV9 and TRBJ1-4; 9 bases in between match TRBD1. The germline V end is reduced by 1 base and the J end by 8 bases; junction bases left unmatched: 3. The CDR3 runs 14 amino acids, cysteine and phenylalanine included. Here the CDR3 DNA is all that survives: 42 bases in frame from base 1. The germline V gene provides CDR1 SGDLS and CDR2 YYNGEE.